Sequencing of this TCR beta chain was carried out in a study of control samples from healthy donors and cancer patients. The protocol was immunoSEQ multiplex PCR, while the TCRdb copy is restricted to in-frame clones and leaves out a portion. The sample yields 75,000 to 90,000 clones, around 89% seen once. V dropped 2 bases and J dropped 6; count of bases not matched to a gene: 9. The CDR3 totals 15 residues. Per germline, CDR1 ENHRY and CDR2 SYGVKD. Input material: blood. This receptor was identified in a middle-aged man in good health. V and J are TRBV10-3 and TRBJ1-1, with 7 bases lining up with TRBD1. The DNA for the CDR3 is TGTGCCATCAGTGAGGCACAGGGGAAGATGGCTGAAGCTTTCTTT. Translation: CAISEAQGKMAEAFF.